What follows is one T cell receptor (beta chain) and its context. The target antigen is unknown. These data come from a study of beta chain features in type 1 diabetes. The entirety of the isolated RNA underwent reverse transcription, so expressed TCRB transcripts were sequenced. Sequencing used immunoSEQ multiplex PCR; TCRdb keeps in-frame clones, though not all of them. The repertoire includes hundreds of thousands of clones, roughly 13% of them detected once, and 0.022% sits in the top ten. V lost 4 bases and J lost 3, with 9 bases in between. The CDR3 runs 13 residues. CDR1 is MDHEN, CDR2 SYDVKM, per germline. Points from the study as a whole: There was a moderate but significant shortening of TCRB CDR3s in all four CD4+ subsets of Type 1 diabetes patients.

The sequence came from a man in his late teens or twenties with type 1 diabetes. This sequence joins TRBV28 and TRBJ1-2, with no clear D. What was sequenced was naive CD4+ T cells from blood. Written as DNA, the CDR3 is TGTGCCAGCAGTTCCAGGAATCACTATGGCTACACCTTC. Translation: CASSSRNHYGYTF.